The rows below give T cell receptor beta chains drawn from one sample of a study of blood T cell repertoires in COVID-19. Assay: immunoSEQ multiplex PCR; the TCRdb copy retains only in-frame clones and omits some. The data contain a few hundred thousand clones, approximately 87% of them seen just once; the ten biggest clones take up roughly 10%. Sequences were obtained from PBMCs or T cells enriched from blood (not recorded which). The origin of the receptors is a woman aged 50 to 60 who had recovered from COVID-19. The CDR3 runs from the conserved cysteine through the conserved F or W.

V,J,length,CDR3
TRBV7-9,TRBJ2-7,14,CASSHGRLAYEQYF
TRBV2,TRBJ1-1,15,CASSDLGGTNTEAFF
TRBV2,TRBJ2-4,17,CASSYSGSSEAKNIQYF
TRBV20-1,TRBJ2-7,10,CSVGRNEQYF
TRBV29-1,TRBJ2-7,14,CSVEGDNQHYEQYF
TRBV30,TRBJ2-5,16,CAWSVLPGGAGETQYF
TRBV7-9,TRBJ2-2,14,CASSLGEHTGELFF
TRBV5-1,TRBJ1-6,16,CASSLDGQGANSPLHF
TRBV6-6,TRBJ1-2,12,CASTPTGNGYTF
TRBV6-5,TRBJ2-2,15,CASSGGQGAPGELFF